This TCR beta chain was found in a study of shared clonotypes between healthy human individuals. Study-level information: A donor's plate count was three for CD4 naive and three for CD4 memory; CD8 naive had two and CD8 memory one.

Measured with immunoSEQ multiplex PCR; TCRdb has only the in-frame clones, and not every one. The sample consists of about 2.1 million clones, 93% of them appearing once. After removal of 5 bases from V and 2 bases from J, the junction contained 3 bases not matched to a gene. The CDR3 covers 14 residues. Looked up from germline, CDR1 is SGHRS and CDR2 is YFSETQ. The naive CD8 subset, CD45RO-negative cells positively selected for CCR7, excluded terminally differentiated effector memory CD45RA+ cells. The source is a man aged 18 to 30 in good health. Some clones in this sample may be carry-over from other donors' samples. The sample comprised naive CD8+ T cells from PBMCs. The chain uses TRBV5-1 and TRBJ1-3; TRBD1 matches at 8 bases. CDR3: CASSEDRAGNTIYF. CDR3 bases: TGCGCCAGCAGTGAGGACAGGGCTGGAAACACCATATATTTT.